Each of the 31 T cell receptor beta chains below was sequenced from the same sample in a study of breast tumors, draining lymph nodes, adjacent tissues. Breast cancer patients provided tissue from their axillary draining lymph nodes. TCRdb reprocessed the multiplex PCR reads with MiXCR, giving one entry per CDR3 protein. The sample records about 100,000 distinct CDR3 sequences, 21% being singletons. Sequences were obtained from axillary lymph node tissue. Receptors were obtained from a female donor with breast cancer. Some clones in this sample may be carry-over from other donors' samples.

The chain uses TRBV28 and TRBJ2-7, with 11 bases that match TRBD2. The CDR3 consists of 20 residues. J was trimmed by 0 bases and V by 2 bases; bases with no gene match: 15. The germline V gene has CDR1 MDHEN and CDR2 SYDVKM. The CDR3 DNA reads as TGTGCCAGCAGTTTACCCCCGCTTTTAGCGGGAGGGCCGACCTCCTACGAGCAGTACTTC. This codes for CASSLPPLLAGGPTSYEQYF.

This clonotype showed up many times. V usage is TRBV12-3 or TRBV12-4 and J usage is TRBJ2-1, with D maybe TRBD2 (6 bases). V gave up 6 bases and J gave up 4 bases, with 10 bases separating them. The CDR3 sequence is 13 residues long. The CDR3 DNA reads TGTGCCAGCAGCATACGGGGGTACAATGAGCAGTTCTTC. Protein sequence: CASSIRGYNEQFF.

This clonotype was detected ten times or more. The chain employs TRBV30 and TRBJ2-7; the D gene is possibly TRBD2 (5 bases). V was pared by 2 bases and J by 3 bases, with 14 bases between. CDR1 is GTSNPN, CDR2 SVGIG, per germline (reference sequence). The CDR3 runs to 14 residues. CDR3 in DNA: TGTGCCTGGAGTCTTGGCGGGCACTTCTACGAGCAGTACTTC. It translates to CAWSLGGHFYEQYF.

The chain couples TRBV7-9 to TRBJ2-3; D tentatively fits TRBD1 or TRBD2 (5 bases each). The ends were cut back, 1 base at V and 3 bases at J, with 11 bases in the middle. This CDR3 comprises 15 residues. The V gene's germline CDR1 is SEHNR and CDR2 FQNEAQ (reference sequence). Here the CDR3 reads CASSLGGGTTDTQYF. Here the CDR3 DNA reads TGTGCCAGCAGCTTAGGTGGGGGAACGACAGATACGCAGTATTTT.

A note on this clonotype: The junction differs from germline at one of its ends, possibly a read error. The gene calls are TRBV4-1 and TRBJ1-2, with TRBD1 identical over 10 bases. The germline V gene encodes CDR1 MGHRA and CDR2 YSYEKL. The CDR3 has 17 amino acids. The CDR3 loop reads CASSQGQGELGWYGYTF. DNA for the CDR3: TGCGCTAGCAGCCAAGGACAGGGGGAACTTGGGTGGTATGGCTACACCTTC.

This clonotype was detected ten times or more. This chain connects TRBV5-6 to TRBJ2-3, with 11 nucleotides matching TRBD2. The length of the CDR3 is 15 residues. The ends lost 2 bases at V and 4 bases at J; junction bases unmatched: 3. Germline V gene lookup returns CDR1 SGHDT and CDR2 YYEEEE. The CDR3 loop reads CASSLFSGGADTQYF. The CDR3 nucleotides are TGTGCCAGCAGCTTATTTAGCGGGGGGGCAGATACGCAGTATTTT.

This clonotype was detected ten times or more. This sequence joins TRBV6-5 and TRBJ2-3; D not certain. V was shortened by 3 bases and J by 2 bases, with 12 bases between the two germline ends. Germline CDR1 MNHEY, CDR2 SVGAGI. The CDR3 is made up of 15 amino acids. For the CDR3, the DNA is TGTGCCAGCAGTTATAGGGCAACAGACACAGATACGCAGTATTTT. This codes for CASSYRATDTDTQYF.

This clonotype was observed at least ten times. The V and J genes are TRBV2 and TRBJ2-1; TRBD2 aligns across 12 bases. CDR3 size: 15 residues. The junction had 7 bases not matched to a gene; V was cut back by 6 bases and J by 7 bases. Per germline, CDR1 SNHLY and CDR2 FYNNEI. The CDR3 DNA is TGTGCCAGCAGGGCTAGACTAGCGGGAGCGAATGAGCAGTTCTTC. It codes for CASRARLAGANEQFF.

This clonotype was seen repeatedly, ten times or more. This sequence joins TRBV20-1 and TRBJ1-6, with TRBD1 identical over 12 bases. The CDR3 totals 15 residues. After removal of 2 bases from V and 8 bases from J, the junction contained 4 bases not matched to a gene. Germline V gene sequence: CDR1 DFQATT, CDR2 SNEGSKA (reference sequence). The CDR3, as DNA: TGCAGTGCTAGAAGGGACAGGGGGCGATATTCACCCCTCCACTTT. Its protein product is CSARRDRGRYSPLHF.

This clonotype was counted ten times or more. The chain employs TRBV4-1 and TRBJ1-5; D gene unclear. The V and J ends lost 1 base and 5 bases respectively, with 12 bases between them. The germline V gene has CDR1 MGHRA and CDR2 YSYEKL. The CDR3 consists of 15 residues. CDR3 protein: CASSQVSNSDQPQHF. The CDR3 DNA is TGCGCCAGCAGCCAAGTTTCGAACAGCGATCAGCCCCAGCATTTT.

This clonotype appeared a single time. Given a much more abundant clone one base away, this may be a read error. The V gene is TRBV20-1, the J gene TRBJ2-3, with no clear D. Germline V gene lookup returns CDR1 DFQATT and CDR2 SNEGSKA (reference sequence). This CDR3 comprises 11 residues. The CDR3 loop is CRTAKADTQYF. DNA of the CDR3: TGCCGGACCGCCAAGGCAGATACGCAGTATTTT.

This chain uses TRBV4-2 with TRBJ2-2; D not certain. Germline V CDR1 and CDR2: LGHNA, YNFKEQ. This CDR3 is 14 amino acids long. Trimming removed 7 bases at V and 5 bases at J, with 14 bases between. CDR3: CASTSTWVTGELFF. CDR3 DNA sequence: TGTGCCAGCACCTCCACCTGGGTAACCGGGGAGCTGTTTTTT.

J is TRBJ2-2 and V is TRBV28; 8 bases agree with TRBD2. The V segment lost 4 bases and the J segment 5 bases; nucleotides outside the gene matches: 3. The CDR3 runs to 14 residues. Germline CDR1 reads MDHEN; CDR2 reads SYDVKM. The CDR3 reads CASSSGGRTGELFF. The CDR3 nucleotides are TGTGCCAGCAGTTCGGGAGGGCGGACCGGGGAGCTGTTTTTT. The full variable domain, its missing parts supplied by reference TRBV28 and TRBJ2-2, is DVKVTQSSRYLVKRTGEKVFLECVQDMDHENMFWYRQDPGLGLRLIYFSYDVKMKEKGDIPEGYSVSREKKERFSLILESASTNQTSMYLCASSSGGRTGELFFGEGSRLTVL.

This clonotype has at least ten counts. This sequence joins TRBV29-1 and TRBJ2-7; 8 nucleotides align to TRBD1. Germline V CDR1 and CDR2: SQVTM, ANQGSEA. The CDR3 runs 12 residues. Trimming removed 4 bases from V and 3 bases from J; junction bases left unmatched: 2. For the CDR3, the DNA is TGCAGCGTTGTTACAGGGGGCTACGAGCAGTACTTC. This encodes CSVVTGGYEQYF.

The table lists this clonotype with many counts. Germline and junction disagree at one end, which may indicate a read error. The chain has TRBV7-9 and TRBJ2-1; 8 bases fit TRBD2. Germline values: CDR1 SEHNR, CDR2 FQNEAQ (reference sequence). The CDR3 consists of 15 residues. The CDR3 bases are TGTGCCAGCAGCCAAGTGACAGTCTACGGGGGGGAGCAGTTCTTT. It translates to CASSQVTVYGGEQFF.

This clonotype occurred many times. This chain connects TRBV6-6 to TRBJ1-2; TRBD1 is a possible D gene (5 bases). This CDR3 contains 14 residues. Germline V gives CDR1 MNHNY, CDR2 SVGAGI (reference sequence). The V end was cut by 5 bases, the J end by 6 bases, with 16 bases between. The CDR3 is CASSPRSDIHGYTF. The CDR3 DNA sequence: TGTGCCAGCAGTCCACGATCGGACATTCATGGCTACACCTTC.

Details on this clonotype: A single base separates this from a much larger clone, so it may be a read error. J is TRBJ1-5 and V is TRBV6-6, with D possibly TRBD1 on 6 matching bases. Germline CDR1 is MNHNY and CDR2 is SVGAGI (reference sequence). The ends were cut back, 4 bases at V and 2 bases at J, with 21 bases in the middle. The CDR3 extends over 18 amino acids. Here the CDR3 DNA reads TGTGCCAGCAGTTTTAACAGGAGAAAGGGGGTCGGCAATCAGCCCCAGCATTTT. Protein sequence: CASSFNRRKGVGNQPQHF.

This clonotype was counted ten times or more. CDR3 region: CASSPISGSGELFF. The CDR3 DNA is TGTGCCAGCAGCCCGATTTCTGGGTCCGGGGAGCTGTTTTTT. The chain employs TRBV7-8 and TRBJ2-2; no reliable D call. Trimming took off 5 bases at V and 6 bases at J, with 13 bases between the two ends. Germline V gene lookup returns CDR1 SGHVS and CDR2 FQNEAQ. The CDR3 runs to 14 residues.

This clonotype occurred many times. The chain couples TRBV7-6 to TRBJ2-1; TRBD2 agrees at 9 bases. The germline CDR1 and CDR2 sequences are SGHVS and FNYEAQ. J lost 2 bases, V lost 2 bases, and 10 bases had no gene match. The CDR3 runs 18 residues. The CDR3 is CASSLSAGGPSTYNEQFF. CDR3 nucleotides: TGTGCCAGCAGCTTATCTGCGGGAGGGCCCTCGACCTACAATGAGCAGTTCTTC.

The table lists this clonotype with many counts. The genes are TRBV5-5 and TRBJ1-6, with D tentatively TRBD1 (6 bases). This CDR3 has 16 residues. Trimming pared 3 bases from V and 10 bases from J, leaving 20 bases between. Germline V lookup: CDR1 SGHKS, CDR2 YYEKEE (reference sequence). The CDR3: CASSYRPGVEDSPLHF. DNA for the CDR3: TGTGCCAGCAGCTATCGCCCAGGGGTTGAAGACTCACCCCTCCACTTT.

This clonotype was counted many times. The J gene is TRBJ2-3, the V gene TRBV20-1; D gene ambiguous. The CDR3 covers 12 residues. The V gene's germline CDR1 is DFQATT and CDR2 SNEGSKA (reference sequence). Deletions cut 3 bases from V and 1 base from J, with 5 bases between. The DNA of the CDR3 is TGCAGTGCTAGGTGGGGCACAGATACGCAGTATTTT. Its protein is CSARWGTDTQYF.

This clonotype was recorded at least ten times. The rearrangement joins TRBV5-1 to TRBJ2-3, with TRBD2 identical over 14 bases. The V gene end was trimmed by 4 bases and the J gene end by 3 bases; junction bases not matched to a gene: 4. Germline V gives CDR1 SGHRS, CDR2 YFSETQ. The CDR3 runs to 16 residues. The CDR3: CASSLGTSGGTDTQYF. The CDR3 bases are TGCGCCAGCAGCCTTGGGACTAGCGGGGGAACAGATACGCAGTATTTT.

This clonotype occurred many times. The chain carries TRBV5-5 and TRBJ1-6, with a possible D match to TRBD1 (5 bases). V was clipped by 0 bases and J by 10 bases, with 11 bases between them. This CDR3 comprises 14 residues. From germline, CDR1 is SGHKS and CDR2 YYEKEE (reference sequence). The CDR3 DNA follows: TGTGCCAGCAGCTTGGGTGGGGGTTGGTCACCCCTCCACTTT. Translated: CASSLGGGWSPLHF.

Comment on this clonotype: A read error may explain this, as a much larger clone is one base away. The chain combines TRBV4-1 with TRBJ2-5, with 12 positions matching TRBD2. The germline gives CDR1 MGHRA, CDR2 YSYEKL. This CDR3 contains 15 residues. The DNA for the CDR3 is TGCGCCAGCAACCAACTAGCGGGAGGTTCAGAGACCAAGTACTTC. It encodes CASNQLAGGSETKYF.

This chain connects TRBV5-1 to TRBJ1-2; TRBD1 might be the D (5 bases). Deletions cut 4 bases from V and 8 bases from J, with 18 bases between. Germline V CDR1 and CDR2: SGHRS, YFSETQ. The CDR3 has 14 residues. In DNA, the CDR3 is TGCGCCAGCAGCCTCCGGGACGGATATAGGGGCTACACCTTC. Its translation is CASSLRDGYRGYTF.

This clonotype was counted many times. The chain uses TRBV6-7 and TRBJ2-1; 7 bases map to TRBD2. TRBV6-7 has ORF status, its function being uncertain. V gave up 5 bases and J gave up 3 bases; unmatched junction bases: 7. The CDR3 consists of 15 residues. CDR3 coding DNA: TGTGCCAGCAGTCACAAGCGGGACGACTACAATGAGCAGTTCTTC. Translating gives CASSHKRDDYNEQFF.

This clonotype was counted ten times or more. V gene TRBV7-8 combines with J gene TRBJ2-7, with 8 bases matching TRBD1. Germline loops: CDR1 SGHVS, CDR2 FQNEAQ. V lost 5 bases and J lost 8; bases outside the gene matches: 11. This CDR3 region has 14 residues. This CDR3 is CASSPDRGTTKQYF. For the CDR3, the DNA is TGTGCCAGCAGCCCAGACAGGGGTACTACGAAGCAGTACTTC. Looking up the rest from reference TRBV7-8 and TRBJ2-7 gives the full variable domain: GAGVSQSPRYKVAKRGQDVALRCDPISGHVSLFWYQQALGQGPEFLTYFQNEAQLDKSGLPSDRFFAERPEGSVSTLKIQRTQQEDSAVYLCASSPDRGTTKQYFGPGTRLTVT.

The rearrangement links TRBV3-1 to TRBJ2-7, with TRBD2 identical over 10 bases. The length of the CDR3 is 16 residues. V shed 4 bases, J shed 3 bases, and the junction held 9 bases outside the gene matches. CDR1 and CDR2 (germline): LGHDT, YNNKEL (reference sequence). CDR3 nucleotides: TGTGCCAGCAGCCCCTCTGGGGGACTAGCGTTCTACGAGCAGTACTTC. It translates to CASSPSGGLAFYEQYF.

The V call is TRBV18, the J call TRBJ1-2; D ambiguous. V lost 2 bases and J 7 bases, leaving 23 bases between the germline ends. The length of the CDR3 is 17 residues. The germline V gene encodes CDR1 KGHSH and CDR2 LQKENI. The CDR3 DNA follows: TGTGCCAGCTCACCAGGAACACCTCGGGGTTCCCAGAGTGGCTACACCTTC. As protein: CASSPGTPRGSQSGYTF.

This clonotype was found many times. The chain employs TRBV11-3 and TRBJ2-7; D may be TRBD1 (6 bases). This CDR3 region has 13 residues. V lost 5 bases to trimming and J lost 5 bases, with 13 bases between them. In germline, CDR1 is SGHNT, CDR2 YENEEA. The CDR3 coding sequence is TGTGCCAGCAGCCCCAACTACAGGGACGAGCAGTACTTC. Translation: CASSPNYRDEQYF.

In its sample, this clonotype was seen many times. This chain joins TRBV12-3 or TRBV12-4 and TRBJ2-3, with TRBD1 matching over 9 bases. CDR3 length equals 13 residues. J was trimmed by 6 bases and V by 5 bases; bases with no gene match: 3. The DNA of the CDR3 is TGTGCCAGCAGTGTAGACAGGGGGGATACGCAGTATTTT. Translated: CASSVDRGDTQYF.